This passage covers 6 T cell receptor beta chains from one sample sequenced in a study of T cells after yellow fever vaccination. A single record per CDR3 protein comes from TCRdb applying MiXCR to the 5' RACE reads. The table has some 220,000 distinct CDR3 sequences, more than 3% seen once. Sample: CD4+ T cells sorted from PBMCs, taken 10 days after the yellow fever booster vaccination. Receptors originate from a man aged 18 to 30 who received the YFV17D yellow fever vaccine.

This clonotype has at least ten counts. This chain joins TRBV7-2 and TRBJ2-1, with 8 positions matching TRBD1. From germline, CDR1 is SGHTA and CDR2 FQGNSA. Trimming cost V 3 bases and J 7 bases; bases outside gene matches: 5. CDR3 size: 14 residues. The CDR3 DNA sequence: TGTGCCAGCAGCTTGGACAGGGTCGGGAATGAGCAGTTCTTC. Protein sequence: CASSLDRVGNEQFF.

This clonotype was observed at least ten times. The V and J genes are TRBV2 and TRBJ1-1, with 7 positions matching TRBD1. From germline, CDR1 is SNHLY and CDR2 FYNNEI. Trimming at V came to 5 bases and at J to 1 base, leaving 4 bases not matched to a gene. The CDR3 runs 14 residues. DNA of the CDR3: TGTGCCAGCAGTACCCGACAGGGGAACACTGAAGCTTTCTTT. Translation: CASSTRQGNTEAFF.

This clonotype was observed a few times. As DNA, the CDR3 is TGTGCCAGCAAGGGACGTTTAATTAATTCACCCCTCCACTTT. Translated: CASKGRLINSPLHF. J is TRBJ1-6 and V is TRBV27; D may be TRBD1 (5 bases). Germline lookup yields CDR1 MNHEY and CDR2 SMNVEV (reference sequence). Trimming left V 7 bases short and J 6 bases short, with 13 bases between. This CDR3 has 14 amino acids.

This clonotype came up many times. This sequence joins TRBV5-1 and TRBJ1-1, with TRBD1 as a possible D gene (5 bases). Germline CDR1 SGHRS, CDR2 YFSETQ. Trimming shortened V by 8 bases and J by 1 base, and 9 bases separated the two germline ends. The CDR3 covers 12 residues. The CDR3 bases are TGCGCCAGTCAGGGAACGAACACTGAAGCTTTCTTT. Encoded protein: CASQGTNTEAFF.

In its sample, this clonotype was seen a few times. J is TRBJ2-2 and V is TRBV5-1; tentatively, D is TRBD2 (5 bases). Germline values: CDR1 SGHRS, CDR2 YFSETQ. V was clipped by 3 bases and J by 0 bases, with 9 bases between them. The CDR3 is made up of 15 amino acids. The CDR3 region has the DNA TGCGCCAGCAGCTCTACTAGGGCGAACACCGGGGAGCTGTTTTTT. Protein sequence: CASSSTRANTGELFF.

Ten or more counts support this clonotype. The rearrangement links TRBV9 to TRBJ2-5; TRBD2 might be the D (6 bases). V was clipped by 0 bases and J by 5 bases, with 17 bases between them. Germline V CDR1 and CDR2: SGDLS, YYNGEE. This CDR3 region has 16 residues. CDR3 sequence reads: CASSVAGTSLWETQYF. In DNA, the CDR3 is TGTGCCAGCAGCGTAGCCGGGACTTCTCTCTGGGAGACCCAGTACTTC.